This TCR beta chain was retrieved from a study of cytomegalovirus exposure and HLA in healthy donors. In the study overall: Genotyping of roughly 400 donors showed that 80% to 85% belonged to the Caucasian-associated ancestry cluster. General study results and limits: In a later analysis, common viral pathogens appeared linked to several of the most significant clusters. A previous analysis found most TCR beta V segments productive roughly 90% or roughly 30% of the time. A later analysis showed TCR association rates differing by HLA locus, peaking at DRB1 and lowest at HLA-C.

60 Vbeta and 13 Jbeta primers were used in PCR. The repertoire was sequenced with immunoSEQ multiplex PCR; TCRdb's copy has only in-frame clones and lacks some. The table records 200,000 or so clones, just under 80% of them present only once. With regard to this clone: Antigen: not known.

The CDR3 length is 12 residues. The germline V gene has CDR1 SGHNT and CDR2 YYREEE (reference sequence). Trimming pared 3 bases from V and 10 bases from J, leaving 13 bases between. The V call is TRBV5-4, the J call TRBJ1-1, with D perhaps TRBD1 (5 bases). The sample comprised PBMCs. This receptor was identified in a woman aged 25 to 39 in good health and CMV-seropositive. In nucleotides, the CDR3 is TGTGCCAGCAGCTCCCAAGTGGGGGGAGCTTTCTTT. This codes for CASSSQVGGAFF.